What follows is one TCR beta chain and its context. As yet, its antigen is unknown. The sample originates from a study of T-cell memory formation after mild COVID-19. Study conclusions and caveats: Contracting CD4+ clones lay largely in CM and EM, with CD8+ ones residing in EMRA. Clones that contracted from day 15 to 85 had balanced CD4/CD8; later expanders were CD4+ biased.

CDR1 and CDR2 from the germline V gene are SNHLY and FYNNEI. This CDR3 contains 14 residues. V was clipped by 3 bases and J by 6 bases, with 9 bases between them. cDNA libraries for TCR alpha and TCR beta, carrying sample barcodes and UMIs, came from 5'RACE with constant-segment primers. MiXCR was run by TCRdb on the 5' RACE reads, yielding one entry per CDR3 protein. The repertoire has about 400,000 distinct CDR3 sequences, roughly a quarter of them found once; the top ten carry 8.8%. The chain links TRBV2 to TRBJ2-6; D gene uncertain. The sample was PBMCs or a T cell subset sorted from them (not recorded which). The clonotype originates from an adult woman who had mild COVID-19 (a few samples of this study predate the infection). Cell type and time point are not known. The CDR3 DNA is TGTGCCAGCAGTGATCCTGAAATGGCCAACGTCCTGACTTTC. It is translated as CASSDPEMANVLTF.